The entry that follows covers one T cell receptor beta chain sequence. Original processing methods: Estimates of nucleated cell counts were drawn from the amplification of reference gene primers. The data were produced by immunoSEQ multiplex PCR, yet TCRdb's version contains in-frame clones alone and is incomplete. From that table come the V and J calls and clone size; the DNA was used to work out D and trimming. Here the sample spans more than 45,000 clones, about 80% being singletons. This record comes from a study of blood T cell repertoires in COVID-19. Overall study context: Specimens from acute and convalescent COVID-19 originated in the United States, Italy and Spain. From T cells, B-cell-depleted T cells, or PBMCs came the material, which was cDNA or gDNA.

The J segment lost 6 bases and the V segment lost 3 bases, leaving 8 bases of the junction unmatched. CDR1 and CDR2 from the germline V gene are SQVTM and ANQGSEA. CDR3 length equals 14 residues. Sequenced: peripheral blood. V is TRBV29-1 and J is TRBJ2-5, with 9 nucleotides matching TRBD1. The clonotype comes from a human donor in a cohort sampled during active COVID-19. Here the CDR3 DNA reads TGCAGCGTTGAGGGACAGGGACTCCTGCAGACCCAGTACTTC. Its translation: CSVEGQGLLQTQYF.